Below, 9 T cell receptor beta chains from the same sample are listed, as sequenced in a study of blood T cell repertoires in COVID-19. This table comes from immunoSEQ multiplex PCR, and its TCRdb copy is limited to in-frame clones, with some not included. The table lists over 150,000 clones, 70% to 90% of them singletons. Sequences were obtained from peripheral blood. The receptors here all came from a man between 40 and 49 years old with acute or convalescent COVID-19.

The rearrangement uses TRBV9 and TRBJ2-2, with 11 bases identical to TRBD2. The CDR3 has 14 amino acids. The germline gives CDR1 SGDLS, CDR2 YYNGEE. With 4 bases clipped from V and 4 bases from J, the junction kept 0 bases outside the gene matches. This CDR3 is CASSLAGGTGELFF. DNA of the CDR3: TGTGCCAGCAGCCTAGCGGGGGGCACCGGGGAGCTGTTTTTT.

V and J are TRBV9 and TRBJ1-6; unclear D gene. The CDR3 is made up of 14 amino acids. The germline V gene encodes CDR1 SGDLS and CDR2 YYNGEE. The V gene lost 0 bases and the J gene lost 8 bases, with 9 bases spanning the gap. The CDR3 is CASSVEELDSPLHF. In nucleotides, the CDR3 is TGTGCCAGCAGCGTAGAAGAGTTAGATTCACCCCTCCACTTT.

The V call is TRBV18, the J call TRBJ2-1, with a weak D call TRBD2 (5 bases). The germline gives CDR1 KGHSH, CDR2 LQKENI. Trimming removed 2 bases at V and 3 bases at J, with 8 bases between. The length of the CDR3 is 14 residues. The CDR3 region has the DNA TGTGCCAGCTCACCAAGAGGGTTCTACAATGAGCAGTTCTTC. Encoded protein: CASSPRGFYNEQFF. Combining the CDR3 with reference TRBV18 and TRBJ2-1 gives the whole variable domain NAGVMQNPRHLVRRRGQEARLRCSPMKGHSHVYWYRQLPEEGLKFMVYLQKENIIDESGMPKERFSAEFPKEGPSILRIQQVVRGDSAAYFCASSPRGFYNEQFFGPGTRLTVL.

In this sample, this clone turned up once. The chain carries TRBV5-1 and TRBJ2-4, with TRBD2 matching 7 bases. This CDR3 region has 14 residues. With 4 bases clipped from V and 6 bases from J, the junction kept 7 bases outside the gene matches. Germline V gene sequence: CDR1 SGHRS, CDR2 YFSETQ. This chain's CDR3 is CASSPAGTTNIQYF. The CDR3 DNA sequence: TGCGCCAGCAGCCCCGCCGGGACTACAAACATTCAGTACTTC.

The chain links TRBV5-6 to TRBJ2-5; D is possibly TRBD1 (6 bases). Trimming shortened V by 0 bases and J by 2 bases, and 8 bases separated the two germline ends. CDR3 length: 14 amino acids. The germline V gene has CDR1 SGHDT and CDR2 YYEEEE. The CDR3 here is CASSLGTAQETQYF. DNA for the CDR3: TGTGCCAGCAGCTTGGGGACAGCTCAAGAGACCCAGTACTTC.

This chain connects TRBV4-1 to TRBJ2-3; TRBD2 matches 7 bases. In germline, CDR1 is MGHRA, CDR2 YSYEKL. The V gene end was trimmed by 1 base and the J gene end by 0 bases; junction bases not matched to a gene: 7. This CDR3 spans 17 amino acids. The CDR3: CASSQARGGGSTDTQYF. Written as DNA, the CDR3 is TGCGCCAGCAGCCAAGCAAGGGGCGGGGGAAGCACAGATACGCAGTATTTT.

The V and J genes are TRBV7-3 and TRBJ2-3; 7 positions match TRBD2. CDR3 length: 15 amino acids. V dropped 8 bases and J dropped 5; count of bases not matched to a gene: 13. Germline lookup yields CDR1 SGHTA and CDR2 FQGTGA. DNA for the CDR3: TGTGCCAGCGGTAAGAGCGGACTAGTGGAAGATACGCAGTATTTT. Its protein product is CASGKSGLVEDTQYF.

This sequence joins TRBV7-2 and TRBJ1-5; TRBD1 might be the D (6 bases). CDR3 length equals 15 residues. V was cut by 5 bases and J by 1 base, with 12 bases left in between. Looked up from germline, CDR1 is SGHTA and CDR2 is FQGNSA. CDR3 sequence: CASSQRGQSNQPQHF. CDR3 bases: TGTGCCAGCAGCCAACGTGGACAGAGCAATCAGCCCCAGCATTTT.

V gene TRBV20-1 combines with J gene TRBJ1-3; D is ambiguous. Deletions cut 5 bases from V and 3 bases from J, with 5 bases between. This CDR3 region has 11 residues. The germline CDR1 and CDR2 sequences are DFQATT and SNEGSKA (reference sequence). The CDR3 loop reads CSAPVGNTIYF. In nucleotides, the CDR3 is TGCAGTGCTCCAGTTGGAAACACCATATATTTT.